This T cell receptor beta chain emerged from a study of cytomegalovirus exposure and HLA in healthy donors. 13 Jbeta primers and 60 Vbeta primers were used for the PCR. The protocol was immunoSEQ multiplex PCR, while the TCRdb copy is restricted to in-frame clones and leaves out a portion. The data contain under 200,000 clones, 68% of them singletons. Study outcomes and limitations: Cytomegalovirus association was listed for about 150 TCR beta chains. Several of the most significant clusters appeared, in a later analysis, to be linked to common viral pathogens. For most TCR beta V segments, an earlier analysis put the productive rate at about 90% or about 30% of the time. TCR beta sequences reportedly predicted most subjects' HLA-A and HLA-B alleles accurately.

Trimming cost V 3 bases and J 2 bases; bases outside gene matches: 11. This CDR3 contains 17 residues. Germline values: CDR1 KGHSH, CDR2 LQKENI. Details on this clone: Its antigen is currently unknown.

What was sequenced was PBMCs. The chain combines TRBV18 with TRBJ1-2; 8 bases map to TRBD1. The receptor comes from a woman aged 18-30 years in good health and CMV-seropositive. CDR3 nucleotide sequence: TGTGCCAGCTCACCGGTTCCCCCGGGACAGGAAAACTATGGCTACACCTTC. This codes for CASSPVPPGQENYGYTF.